The 12 T cell receptor beta chains below were found in one sample sequenced in a study of T cells in Graves' hyperthyroidism and ophthalmopathy. Researchers took RNA transcripts and amplified the TCR beta CDR3 regions from them. A first-round RT-PCR of the TCR CDR3 used the HTBI primer set. TCRdb re-called the multiplex PCR reads through MiXCR, storing one row per CDR3 protein. This sample has hundreds of thousands of distinct CDR3 sequences; roughly a fifth occur once, and the top ten carry less than 40%. Sequenced material: blood. These receptors came from a middle-aged man with Graves' ophthalmopathy.

This clonotype was detected only a few times. The genes are TRBV7-8 and TRBJ2-1; TRBD1 matches 11 bases. Germline V gene sequence: CDR1 SGHVS, CDR2 FQNEAQ. With V trimmed by 3 bases and J by 6 bases, 10 bases remained unmatched. CDR3 length: 17 residues. The CDR3 nucleotides are TGTGCCAGCAGCTTTTCGACAAGGGGGACAGGGGGCAATGAGCAGTTCTTC. Protein: CASSFSTRGTGGNEQFF.

This clonotype was seen only a few times. J is TRBJ1-5 and V is TRBV6-1; tentative D call: TRBD1 (6 bases). V lost 10 bases and J 4 bases, leaving 14 bases between the germline ends. CDR3 length: 13 amino acids. Germline V gives CDR1 MNHNS, CDR2 SASEGT. The CDR3 region is CATRTTGNQPQHF. DNA for the CDR3: TGTGCCACCAGAACCACAGGGAATCAGCCCCAGCATTTT.

This clonotype was recorded a few times. The chain has TRBV6-1 and TRBJ2-1, with TRBD2 matching over 9 bases. The V gene's germline CDR1 is MNHNS and CDR2 SASEGT. This CDR3 region has 15 residues. Unmatched junction bases numbered 4, after V lost 2 bases and J lost 5 bases. The CDR3 here is CASSESSGTNNEQFF. CDR3 DNA sequence: TGTGCCAGCAGTGAATCTAGCGGGACTAACAATGAGCAGTTCTTC.

This clonotype was seen only a few times. The chain uses TRBV29-1 and TRBJ2-5; possible D gene TRBD1, 7 bases. Germline CDR1 and CDR2: SQVTM and ANQGSEA. This CDR3 is 14 amino acids long. V was cut by 4 bases and J by 2 bases, with 14 bases left in between. The CDR3 nucleotides are TGCAGCGTTGGTTCAGGGGGGCGGCAAGAGACCCAGTACTTC. It codes for CSVGSGGRQETQYF.

Ten or more counts support this clonotype. The chain recombines TRBV3-1 with TRBJ2-5; 7 nucleotides line up with TRBD2. CDR1 and CDR2 from the germline V gene are LGHDT and YNNKEL (reference sequence). The J segment lost 3 bases and the V segment lost 5 bases, leaving 6 bases of the junction unmatched. The CDR3 length is 14 residues. The CDR3 protein is CASSGGSRKETQYF. In nucleotides, the CDR3 is TGTGCCAGCAGCGGCGGGAGCCGGAAAGAGACCCAGTACTTC.

This clonotype was detected ten times or more. J is TRBJ2-3 and V is TRBV3-1; 7 bases are a match to TRBD2. CDR1 is LGHDT and CDR2 is YNNKEL in the germline V gene (reference sequence). V lost 0 bases and J lost 4; bases outside the gene matches: 13. This CDR3 spans 18 amino acids. CDR3 sequence: CASSQDRSGGSRADTQYF. DNA for the CDR3: TGTGCCAGCAGCCAAGATCGGTCCGGCGGGAGTCGTGCAGATACGCAGTATTTT.

This clonotype occurred many times. This chain joins TRBV3-1 and TRBJ2-1, with 7 bases lining up with TRBD2. Germline V gene data show CDR1 as LGHDT and CDR2 as YNNKEL (reference sequence). With 2 bases clipped from V and 10 bases from J, the junction kept 8 bases outside the gene matches. This CDR3 has 14 amino acids. The CDR3 protein is CASSQQPLGGEQFF. CDR3 bases: TGTGCCAGCAGCCAACAGCCCTTGGGGGGGGAGCAGTTCTTC.

In this sample, this clonotype turned up many times. V and J are TRBV6-1 and TRBJ1-2; D is unclear. V was pared by 6 bases and J by 9 bases, with 20 bases between. The CDR3 sequence is 14 residues long. Germline values: CDR1 MNHNS, CDR2 SASEGT. CDR3 residues: CASRPAGPEDRYTF. The CDR3 DNA reads TGTGCCAGCAGACCCGCCGGGCCTGAGGATCGCTACACCTTC.

This clonotype showed up many times. CDR3 in amino acids: CASSRDGGGSPLHF. The CDR3 DNA follows: TGCGCCAGCAGCCGGGACGGAGGGGGTTCACCCCTCCACTTT. The chain joins TRBV5-1 to TRBJ1-6; D perhaps matches TRBD1 (6 bases). CDR1 is SGHRS, CDR2 YFSETQ, per germline. This CDR3 has 14 residues. Trimming stripped 4 bases from V and 9 bases from J, with 14 bases between.

There are a few counts of this clonotype. This sequence joins TRBV18 and TRBJ2-1, with TRBD2 matching 15 bases. V lost 0 bases, J lost 7 bases, and 1 base stayed unmatched. Germline assignment: CDR1 KGHSH and CDR2 LQKENI. The length of the CDR3 is 16 residues. The DNA for the CDR3 is TGTGCCAGCTCACCACCAGGGACTAGCGGGAGGAATGAGCAGTTCTTC. This gives the protein CASSPPGTSGRNEQFF.

Of note for this clonotype: A clone one base away is much larger, so this may be a read error. The chain carries TRBV20-1 and TRBJ1-5, with D possibly TRBD1 on 6 matching bases. The CDR3 totals 16 residues. Per the germline V gene, CDR1 is DFQATT and CDR2 is SNEGSKA (reference sequence). The CDR3 region is CTASHIQRTVNQPQHF. The CDR3 DNA reads as TGCACTGCTAGCCATATACAACGGACAGTCAATCAGCCCCAGCATTTT.

This clonotype appeared a few times. The rearrangement links TRBV27 to TRBJ2-4; the D gene is possibly TRBD2 (6 bases). Germline V gene sequence: CDR1 MNHEY, CDR2 SMNVEV (reference sequence). This CDR3 region has 14 residues. Trimming removed 2 bases at V and 7 bases at J, with 12 bases between. In nucleotides, the CDR3 is TGTGCCAGCAGTTTAACGACGGCGGGGAACATTCAGTACTTC. Translated, it gives CASSLTTAGNIQYF.